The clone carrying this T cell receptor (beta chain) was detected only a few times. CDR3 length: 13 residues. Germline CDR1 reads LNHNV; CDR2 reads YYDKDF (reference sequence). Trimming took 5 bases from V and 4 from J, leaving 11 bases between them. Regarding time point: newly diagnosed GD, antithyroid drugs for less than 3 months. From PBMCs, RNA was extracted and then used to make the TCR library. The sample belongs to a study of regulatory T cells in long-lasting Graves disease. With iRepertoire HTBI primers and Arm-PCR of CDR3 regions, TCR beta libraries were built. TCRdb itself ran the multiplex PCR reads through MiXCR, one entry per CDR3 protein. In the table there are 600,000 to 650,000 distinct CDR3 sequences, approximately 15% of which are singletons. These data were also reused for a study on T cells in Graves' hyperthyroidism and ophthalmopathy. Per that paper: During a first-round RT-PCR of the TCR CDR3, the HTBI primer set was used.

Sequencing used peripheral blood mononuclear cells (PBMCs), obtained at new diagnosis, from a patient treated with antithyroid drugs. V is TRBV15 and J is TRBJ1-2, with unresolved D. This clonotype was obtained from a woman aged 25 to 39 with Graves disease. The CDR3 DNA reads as TGTGCCACCAGCGCGCGTGAGGGCTATGGCTACACCTTC. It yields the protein CATSAREGYGYTF.